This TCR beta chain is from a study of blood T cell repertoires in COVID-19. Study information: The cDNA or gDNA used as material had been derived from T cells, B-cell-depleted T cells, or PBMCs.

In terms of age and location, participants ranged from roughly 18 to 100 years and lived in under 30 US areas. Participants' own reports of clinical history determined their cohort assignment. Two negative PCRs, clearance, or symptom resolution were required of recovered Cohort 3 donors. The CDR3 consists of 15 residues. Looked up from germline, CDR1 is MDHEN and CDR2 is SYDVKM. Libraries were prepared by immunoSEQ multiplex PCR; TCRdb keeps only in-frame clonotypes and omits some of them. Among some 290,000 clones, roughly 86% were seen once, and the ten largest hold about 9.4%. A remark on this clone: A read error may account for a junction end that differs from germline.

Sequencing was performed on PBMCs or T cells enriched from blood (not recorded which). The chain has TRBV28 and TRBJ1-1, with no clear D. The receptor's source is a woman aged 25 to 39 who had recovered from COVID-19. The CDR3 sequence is CASSFPSNLNTEAFF. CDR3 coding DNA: TGTGCCAGCAGTTTCCCATCAAACTTGAATACTGAAGCTTTCTTT.